These 25 T cell receptor beta chains were all obtained from the same sample, sequenced in a study of T cells in Graves' hyperthyroidism and ophthalmopathy (dated by TCRdb to 2018 to 2020). Library preparation employed multiplex PCR. For sequencing, an Illumina HiSeq 2000 was employed. Amplification of TCR beta CDR3 regions was carried out from RNA transcripts. The first round of RT-PCR for the TCR CDR3 was performed with the HTBI primer set and the Qiagen OneStep RT-PCR kit. The public reads were quality trimmed at Q25 with fastp and then assembled into clones with MiXCR by TCRdb, keeping productive beta chains. Each entry is one CDR3 protein sequence, shown with its most common DNA and genes. This sample holds 300,000 to 500,000 distinct CDR3 sequences; 11% to 15% were observed only once. The ten biggest clones cover 25% to 30% of the sample. Sample: blood. The receptors come from a man in his forties or fifties with Graves' ophthalmopathy.

This clonotype was seen a few times. The rearrangement joins TRBV3-1 to TRBJ2-1; TRBD1 agrees at 8 bases. Germline V lookup: CDR1 LGHDT, CDR2 YNNKEL (reference sequence). The CDR3 is 16 residues long. The ends lost 3 bases at V and 6 bases at J; junction bases unmatched: 10. The CDR3, as DNA: TGTGCCAGCAGCCAGTCGCCGGGACAGGCCCGCAATGAGCAGTTCTTC. This gives the protein CASSQSPGQARNEQFF.

This clonotype was observed many times. The chain joins TRBV15 to TRBJ2-5; 14 nucleotides line up with TRBD2. Germline V CDR1 and CDR2: LNHNV, YYDKDF (reference sequence). This CDR3 spans 17 amino acids. The J segment lost 4 bases and the V segment lost 0 bases, leaving 4 bases of the junction unmatched. For the CDR3, the DNA is TGTGCCACCAGCAGAGAGACTAGCGGGAGGGCCACAGAGACCCAGTACTTC. This gives the protein CATSRETSGRATETQYF.

This clonotype was detected many times. The chain joins TRBV7-3 to TRBJ2-1; D is undetermined. The germline CDR1 and CDR2 sequences are SGHTA and FQGTGA. CDR3 size: 15 residues. Between the trimmed V and J ends, which lost 1 base and 9 bases, there was a span of 16 bases. The CDR3 region has the DNA TGTGCCAGCAGCTTAATTTTAGTTGTTTTGATTGAGCAGTTCTTC. It encodes CASSLILVVLIEQFF.

The table lists this clonotype with many counts. The chain links TRBV28 to TRBJ1-5; no reliable D call. CDR3 length: 14 amino acids. Trimming stripped 6 bases from V and 7 bases from J, with 16 bases between. CDR1 and CDR2 (germline): MDHEN, SYDVKM. In DNA, the CDR3 is TGTGCCAGCAGCCCCCTTCGGGCAACGCAGCCCCAGCATTTT. Translated, it gives CASSPLRATQPQHF.

The V call is TRBV20-1, the J call TRBJ2-2, with D unclear. The V end lost 6 bases, the J end lost 1 base, and 6 bases lay between the germline ends. The CDR3 spans 12 residues. The germline gives CDR1 DFQATT, CDR2 SNEGSKA (reference sequence). CDR3 residues: CSATENTGELFF. The CDR3 DNA is TGCAGTGCAACAGAGAACACCGGGGAGCTGTTTTTT.

CDR3 DNA sequence: TGCAGTGCTAGATGGAGCTCCTACAATGAGCAGTTCTTC. Translation: CSARWSSYNEQFF. The chain links TRBV20-1 to TRBJ2-1; D uncertain. CDR1 is DFQATT and CDR2 is SNEGSKA in the germline V gene (reference sequence). The CDR3 sequence is 13 residues long. Trimming took 2 bases from V and 0 from J, leaving 5 bases between them.

This clonotype was observed a few times. The chain carries TRBV9 and TRBJ2-3; D remains unclear. The CDR3 spans 15 residues. Germline V lookup: CDR1 SGDLS, CDR2 YYNGEE. The germline V and J ends were trimmed by 0 bases and 3 bases, with 11 bases remaining between them. The CDR3: CASSVGPELTDTQYF. Written as DNA, the CDR3 is TGTGCCAGCAGCGTAGGACCCGAACTAACAGATACGCAGTATTTT.

This clonotype was detected a few times. The chain joins TRBV10-3 to TRBJ2-2; tentatively, D is TRBD1 (6 bases). This CDR3 is built from 17 residues. From germline, CDR1 is ENHRY and CDR2 SYGVKD. Trimming pared 6 bases from V and 0 bases from J, leaving 17 bases between. CDR3 sequence (DNA): TGTGCCATCAGAACAGGACAGACTAAGGCGAACACCGGGGAGCTGTTTTTT. It specifies CAIRTGQTKANTGELFF.

V gene TRBV5-4 combines with J gene TRBJ2-2; no reliable D call. This CDR3 comprises 15 residues. Trimming shortened V by 5 bases and J by 0 bases, and 11 bases separated the two germline ends. Germline V gene sequence: CDR1 SGHNT, CDR2 YYREEE (reference sequence). This CDR3 is CASSTELPNTGELFF. The CDR3 coding sequence is TGTGCCAGCAGTACAGAATTACCGAACACCGGGGAGCTGTTTTTT.

The V call is TRBV10-3, the J call TRBJ2-3, with a weak D call TRBD1 (6 bases). There are 15 residues in the CDR3. V was clipped by 3 bases and J by 1 base, with 11 bases between them. In germline, CDR1 is ENHRY, CDR2 SYGVKD. Here the CDR3 reads CAISDRAGGTDTQYF. In DNA, the CDR3 is TGTGCCATCAGTGATAGGGCAGGGGGCACAGATACGCAGTATTTT.

There are many counts of this clonotype. The V gene is TRBV12-3 or TRBV12-4, the J gene TRBJ1-6, with 8 nucleotides matching TRBD1. This CDR3 comprises 14 residues. After removal of 4 bases from V and 7 bases from J, the junction contained 3 bases not matched to a gene. The CDR3 sequence is CASSWQGANSPLHF. The CDR3 nucleotides are TGTGCCAGCAGTTGGCAGGGGGCGAATTCACCCCTCCACTTT.

Regarding this clonotype: The junction shows a germline mismatch at one end, possibly a read error. The V and J genes are TRBV4-2 and TRBJ1-2, with D uncertain. This CDR3 is built from 14 residues. Germline V gene sequence: CDR1 LGHNA, CDR2 YNFKEQ. The CDR3 DNA follows: TGTGCCAGCAGCCAAGATCGCTCTAACTATGCCTACACCTTC. It translates to CASSQDRSNYAYTF.

This clonotype has at least ten counts. This chain links TRBV30 with TRBJ1-2; the D is unclear. Germline V lookup: CDR1 GTSNPN, CDR2 SVGIG (reference sequence). V was cut by 3 bases and J by 7 bases, with 15 bases left in between. The CDR3 length is 13 residues. This CDR3 is CAWRDEGFGGYTF. DNA for the CDR3: TGTGCCTGGAGGGACGAAGGGTTTGGTGGCTACACCTTC.

This clonotype was detected many times. This chain links TRBV7-9 with TRBJ2-1, with 9 bases aligning to TRBD2. The germline CDR1 and CDR2 sequences are SEHNR and FQNEAQ (reference sequence). Losses at the gene ends were 6 bases for V and 1 base for J; bases not matched to a gene: 4. This CDR3 comprises 15 residues. CDR3 residues: CASSLSGGSYNEQFF. CDR3 DNA sequence: TGTGCCAGCAGTCTTAGCGGGGGATCCTACAATGAGCAGTTCTTC.

This clonotype was counted only a few times. The V and J genes are TRBV6-1 and TRBJ1-2; maybe TRBD1 (6 bases). Germline V lookup: CDR1 MNHNS, CDR2 SASEGT. This CDR3 spans 12 amino acids. The germline V and J ends were trimmed by 6 bases and 4 bases, with 9 bases remaining between them. In nucleotides, the CDR3 is TGTGCCAGCAGAGGGGGGGTCTATGGCTACACCTTC. Protein product: CASRGGVYGYTF.

Only a few counts were recorded for this clonotype. The chain recombines TRBV5-1 with TRBJ2-1; 12 positions agree with TRBD1. Germline V lookup: CDR1 SGHRS, CDR2 YFSETQ. V lost 3 bases to trimming and J lost 10 bases; unmatched junction nucleotides: 5. There are 14 residues in the CDR3. Here the CDR3 DNA reads TGCGCCAGCAGCTGGGGACAGGGGGCATTAGAGCAGTTCTTC. It yields the protein CASSWGQGALEQFF.

This clonotype has just a few counts. CDR3 coding DNA: TGTGCCAGTAGTATCGGGGACAGCTCTGGGGCCAACGTCCTGACTTTC. It is translated as CASSIGDSSGANVLTF. The chain has TRBV19 and TRBJ2-6; the match to TRBD1 covers 7 bases. The CDR3 is made up of 16 amino acids. Trimming removed 3 bases from V and 0 bases from J; junction bases left unmatched: 2. CDR1 and CDR2 (germline): LNHDA, SQIVND (reference sequence). Variable domain in full (rest from reference TRBV19 and TRBJ2-6): DGGITQSPKYLFRKEGQNVTLSCEQNLNHDAMYWYRQDPGQGLRLIYYSQIVNDFQKGDIAEGYSVSREKKESFPLTVTSAQKNPTAFYLCASSIGDSSGANVLTFGAGSRLTVL.

A few counts support this clonotype. V is TRBV4-1 and J is TRBJ2-6; 7 bases align to TRBD2. Germline CDR1 and CDR2: MGHRA and YSYEKL. V was pared by 0 bases and J by 0 bases, with 8 bases of the junction left unmatched. This CDR3 spans 19 amino acids. The CDR3: CASSQDRGGLVSGANVLTF. The CDR3 DNA reads TGCGCCAGCAGCCAAGATCGGGGAGGACTAGTCTCTGGGGCCAACGTCCTGACTTTC.

This clonotype occurred many times. The rearrangement uses TRBV28 and TRBJ2-3; D not resolved. V lost 7 bases to trimming and J lost 0 bases, with 17 bases between them. The germline V gene has CDR1 MDHEN and CDR2 SYDVKM. The CDR3 covers 16 residues. The CDR3 bases are TGTGCCAGCAAGAGACACCAAATTCCTAGCACAGATACGCAGTATTTT. It translates to CASKRHQIPSTDTQYF.

In the case of this clonotype: One junction end does not reproduce the germline sequence, and a read error may be involved. The CDR3 protein is CTSSQGAGNTIYF. The CDR3 nucleotides read TGTACCAGCAGCCAGGGGGCTGGAAACACCATATATTTT. The genes are TRBV7-6 and TRBJ1-3; 7 nucleotides line up with TRBD1. The CDR3 has 13 residues. Germline assignment: CDR1 SGHVS and CDR2 FNYEAQ.

The rearrangement joins TRBV5-1 to TRBJ2-7; TRBD1 agrees at 8 bases. The ends lost 2 bases at V and 4 bases at J; junction bases unmatched: 8. This CDR3 comprises 15 residues. Germline-derived CDR1 and CDR2 are SGHRS and YFSETQ. The CDR3 sequence is CASSLLTGVEYEQYF. The CDR3 DNA reads as TGCGCCAGCAGCTTACTGACAGGGGTAGAGTACGAGCAGTACTTC.

This clonotype was counted at least ten times. The chain couples TRBV5-1 to TRBJ2-7, with D perhaps matching TRBD2 (6 bases). Germline V gives CDR1 SGHRS, CDR2 YFSETQ. Trimming cost V 0 bases and J 2 bases, with 18 bases left between them. The CDR3 has 17 amino acids. The CDR3 DNA sequence: TGCGCCAGCAGCTTGGGCCATCCGGGACTTGGGGCCTACGAGCAGTACTTC. Amino acid sequence: CASSLGHPGLGAYEQYF. Drawing the rest from reference TRBV5-1 and TRBJ2-7, the complete variable domain is KAGVTQTPRYLIKTRGQQVTLSCSPISGHRSVSWYQQTPGQGLQFLFEYFSETQRNKGNFPGRFSGRQFSNSRSEMNVSTLELGDSALYLCASSLGHPGLGAYEQYFGPGTRLTVT.

This clonotype was picked up many times. The chain joins TRBV5-1 to TRBJ2-7; 9 bases fit TRBD2. V was clipped by 0 bases and J by 3 bases; unmatched bases: 10. From germline, CDR1 is SGHRS and CDR2 YFSETQ. The CDR3 spans 17 residues. CDR3 bases: TGCGCCAGCAGCTTGGGTGGCGGGAGGGCCCTCATCTACGAGCAGTACTTC. Translated, it gives CASSLGGGRALIYEQYF.

This clonotype has ten or more counts. This sequence joins TRBV28 and TRBJ2-1; D possibly corresponds to TRBD2 (6 bases). This CDR3 spans 11 amino acids. Between the trimmed V and J ends, which lost 3 bases and 13 bases, there was a span of 10 bases. CDR1 is MDHEN, CDR2 SYDVKM, per germline. The CDR3, as DNA: TGTGCCAGCAGTTTGAGGCGGGAACAGTTCTTC. Protein: CASSLRREQFF.

For this clonotype: A read error may be the cause here, since a much bigger clone is one base away. The chain uses TRBV12-3 or TRBV12-4 and TRBJ1-5; D ambiguous. There are 15 residues in the CDR3. The CDR3 region is CASSFVADSNQLQHF. The CDR3 region has the DNA TGTGCCAGCAGTTTTGTCGCAGATAGCAATCAGCTCCAGCATTTT.